This is a list of T cell receptor beta chains from one sample in a study of technical replicates of blood from a handful of donors. The data were produced by immunoSEQ multiplex PCR, yet TCRdb's version contains in-frame clones alone and is incomplete. The sample records around 83,000 clones, 85% to 95% being singletons. The sequenced sample consisted of T cells isolated from PBMCs. Receptor source: a human donor in good health. Both conserved end residues are part of each CDR3. Each record gives: clone size, V gene, D gene, J gene, CDR3 protein, CDR3 DNA. D genes are given only for firm matches. Only part of the rows carry a size: once, few, many, or a class if the clone is expanded.

clone size: .; V gene: TRBV13; D gene: .; J gene: TRBJ2-1; CDR3 protein: CASSLGRIGATNEQFF; CDR3 DNA: TGTGCCAGCAGCTTAGGCCGTATAGGAGCGACCAATGAGCAGTTCTTC
clone size: .; V gene: TRBV9; D gene: .; J gene: TRBJ2-1; CDR3 protein: CASSSTVYPGEQFF; CDR3 DNA: TGTGCCAGCAGTTCGACTGTCTACCCGGGGGAGCAGTTCTTC
clone size: .; V gene: TRBV28; D gene: TRBD1; J gene: TRBJ1-2; CDR3 protein: CARIDRTGNYGYTF; CDR3 DNA: TGTGCCAGAATCGACCGGACAGGGAACTATGGCTACACCTTC
clone size: .; V gene: TRBV7-9; D gene: TRBD1; J gene: TRBJ1-2; CDR3 protein: CASSSPGGLNGYTF; CDR3 DNA: TGTGCCAGCAGCTCCCCAGGGGGCCTCAATGGCTACACCTTC
clone size: once; V gene: TRBV10-3; D gene: .; J gene: TRBJ2-7; CDR3 protein: CAIRETASSYEQYF; CDR3 DNA: TGTGCCATCCGAGAGACAGCCAGCTCCTACGAGCAGTACTTC
clone size: once; V gene: TRBV27; D gene: TRBD1; J gene: TRBJ2-7; CDR3 protein: CASSWIYRGKSSYEQYF; CDR3 DNA: TGTGCCAGCAGTTGGATCTACAGGGGAAAAAGCTCCTACGAGCAGTACTTC
clone size: .; V gene: TRBV18; D gene: .; J gene: TRBJ1-5; CDR3 protein: CASSPTANQPQHF; CDR3 DNA: TGTGCCAGCTCACCAACAGCCAATCAGCCCCAGCATTTT
clone size: .; V gene: TRBV7-8; D gene: TRBD1; J gene: TRBJ2-7; CDR3 protein: CASRGRQGPSYEQYF; CDR3 DNA: TGTGCCAGCAGGGGAAGACAGGGACCCTCCTACGAGCAGTACTTC
clone size: once; V gene: TRBV7-9; D gene: .; J gene: TRBJ2-7; CDR3 protein: CASSLFRGGQGTHEQYF; CDR3 DNA: TGTGCCAGCAGCTTATTCCGGGGGGGACAGGGAACCCACGAGCAGTACTTC
clone size: .; V gene: TRBV2; D gene: TRBD2; J gene: TRBJ2-2; CDR3 protein: CASSDWAGGVTGELFF; CDR3 DNA: TGTGCCAGCAGTGATTGGGCGGGAGGGGTCACCGGGGAGCTGTTTTTT
clone size: .; V gene: TRBV19; D gene: TRBD2; J gene: TRBJ2-5; CDR3 protein: CASSILRFGLAGNYETQYF; CDR3 DNA: TGTGCCAGTAGTATACTTCGGTTTGGGCTAGCGGGGAACTACGAGACCCAGTACTTC
clone size: .; V gene: TRBV27; D gene: .; J gene: TRBJ1-2; CDR3 protein: CASSSAGSEAYGYTF; CDR3 DNA: TGTGCCAGCAGTTCAGCGGGGTCGGAAGCCTATGGCTACACCTTC
clone size: .; V gene: TRBV5-1; D gene: .; J gene: TRBJ1-1; CDR3 protein: CASSLGTSEVPEAFF; CDR3 DNA: TGCGCCAGCAGCTTAGGGACATCGGAAGTTCCTGAAGCTTTCTTT
clone size: .; V gene: TRBV6-1; D gene: .; J gene: TRBJ2-5; CDR3 protein: CASTRGGVVGETQYF; CDR3 DNA: TGTGCCAGCACTAGGGGGGGGGTAGTGGGAGAGACCCAGTACTTC
clone size: .; V gene: TRBV5-4; D gene: TRBD1; J gene: TRBJ2-7; CDR3 protein: CASSPVPPGQGNYEQYF; CDR3 DNA: TGTGCCAGCAGTCCGGTTCCCCCGGGACAGGGTAACTACGAGCAGTACTTC